Reported below is one TCR beta chain. This CDR3 has 16 amino acids. Germline CDR1 and CDR2: MDHEN and SYDVKM. V was shortened by 2 bases and J by 4 bases, with 18 bases between the two germline ends. This sample stems from a study of shared T cell receptors in the human thymus. TCRdb's table, derived via immunoSEQ multiplex PCR, lists solely in-frame clones and lacks some. In the table there are about 710,000 clones, over 75% of which are singletons. The data were also submitted as part of a second study, on human thymus T cells.

The source material was thymocytes. The chain uses TRBV28 and TRBJ2-7; a weak D match, TRBD1 (6 bases). This clonotype originated in a boy under two years old with a congenital heart defect. CDR3 residues: CASSLTAGRGPYEQYF. CDR3 nucleotides: TGTGCCAGCAGTTTAACGGCTGGCAGGGGACCGTACGAGCAGTACTTC.